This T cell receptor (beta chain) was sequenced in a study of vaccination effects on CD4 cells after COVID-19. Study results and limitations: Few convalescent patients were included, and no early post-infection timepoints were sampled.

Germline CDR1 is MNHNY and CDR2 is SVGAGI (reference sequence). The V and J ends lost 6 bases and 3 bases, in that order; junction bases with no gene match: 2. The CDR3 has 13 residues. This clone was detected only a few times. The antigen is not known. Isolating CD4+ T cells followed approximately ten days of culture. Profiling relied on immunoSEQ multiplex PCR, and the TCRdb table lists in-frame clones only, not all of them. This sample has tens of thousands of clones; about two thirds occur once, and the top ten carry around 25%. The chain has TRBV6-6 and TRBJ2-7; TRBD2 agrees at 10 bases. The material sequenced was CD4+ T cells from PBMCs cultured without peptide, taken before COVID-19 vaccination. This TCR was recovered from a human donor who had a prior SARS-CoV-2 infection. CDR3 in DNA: TGTGCCAGCAGGCGGACTAGCGGCTACGAGCAGTACTTC. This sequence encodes CASRRTSGYEQYF.